The clone carrying this T cell receptor beta chain was recorded a few times. The V gene's germline CDR1 is SGHVS and CDR2 FQNEAQ. V was clipped by 0 bases and J by 3 bases, with 9 bases between them. The CDR3 runs to 15 residues. These data belong to a study of cytomegalovirus exposure and HLA in healthy donors. 60 Vbeta and 13 Jbeta primers were used in PCR. The assay was immunoSEQ multiplex PCR, and TCRdb's table has in-frame clones only and misses some. The sample lists about 88,000 clones, 69% occurring once. This clonotype was obtained from a man between 50 and 59 years old in good health and CMV-seronegative. V and J are TRBV7-8 and TRBJ2-1; no clear D. The sample comprised PBMCs. CDR3 loop: CASSLAFQRYNEQFF. For the CDR3, the DNA is TGTGCCAGCAGCTTAGCGTTCCAGCGCTACAATGAGCAGTTCTTC.